Listed below are T cell receptor beta chains from one sample, sequenced in a study of T-cell reconstitution after alpha-beta-depleted transplantation in children. TCRdb used MiXCR to reprocess the PCR reads, holding one entry per CDR3 protein. The sample has some 280,000 distinct CDR3 sequences; 9.9% are singletons. The sequencing used PBMCs from the stem cell graft donor, collected from the stem cell graft. Receptor source: a human donor who donated a stem cell graft to a child with SCID. Both conserved end residues are part of each CDR3. D genes are given only for firm matches. Some rows mark clone size as missing; the rest say once, few, many or name a class of expanded clone.

d_call j_call clone_size v_call cdr3_nt cdr3_aa
NA TRBJ1-1 few TRBV4-2 TGTGCCAGCAGCCAAGATACTTCACTGAACACTGAAGCTTTCTTT CASSQDTSLNTEAFF
NA TRBJ2-2 many TRBV4-1 TGCGCCAGCAGCCAAGTCAAGGCCGGGGAGCTGTTTTTT CASSQVKAGELFF
TRBD1 TRBJ2-3 NA TRBV3-1 TGTGCCAGCAGCCCCTACCATCAGGGGGTAGGCACAGATACGCAGTATTTT CASSPYHQGVGTDTQYF
NA TRBJ1-1 few TRBV5-1 TGCGCCAGCCAATTGTCAGCTGGGCGGCCGAACACTGAAGCTTTCTTT CASQLSAGRPNTEAFF
TRBD2 TRBJ2-1 NA TRBV5-1 TGCGCCAGCAGCTTGGATAGCGGGGGCTCCTACAATGAGCAGTTCTTC CASSLDSGGSYNEQFF
NA TRBJ2-5 many TRBV10-3 TGTGCCATCAGTTCAAGACTAGAATCCCAAGAGACCCAGTACTTC CAISSRLESQETQYF
NA TRBJ1-1 NA TRBV10-3 TGTGCCATCGGACCGTCGGGGACTCAGAACACTGAAGCTTTCTTT CAIGPSGTQNTEAFF
TRBD2 TRBJ2-5 many TRBV10-3 TGTGCCGCCACTAGCGGGGGGGTACAAGAGACCCAGTACTTC CAATSGGVQETQYF
TRBD1 TRBJ2-7 NA TRBV5-1 TGCGCCAGCAGCTTAAGTGTAATTGTAGGACAGGTCTCCTACGAGCAGTACTTC CASSLSVIVGQVSYEQYF
TRBD1 TRBJ2-7 NA TRBV18 TGTGCCAGCTCACCATCGACAGGGGGGTCTGTCGAGCAGTACTTC CASSPSTGGSVEQYF
NA TRBJ2-7 NA TRBV20-1 TGCAGTGCTAAGAAACCAGGGCCGTACGAGCAGTACTTC CSAKKPGPYEQYF
TRBD1 TRBJ1-5 many TRBV12-3/TRBV12-4 TGTGCCAGCAGTCCTGGGACAGACAATCAGCCCCAGCATTTT CASSPGTDNQPQHF
TRBD1 TRBJ1-6 NA TRBV5-1 TGCGCCAGCAGGTCCGGGACAGAAAATTCACCCCTCCACTTT CASRSGTENSPLHF
NA TRBJ2-3 few TRBV12-3/TRBV12-4 TGTGCCAGCAGTTTAGTCGAGCGAGGTCCCTTCACAGATACGCAGTATTTT CASSLVERGPFTDTQYF
NA TRBJ2-3 many TRBV7-9 TGTGCCAGCAGCTTAATAACAGATACGCAGTATTTT CASSLITDTQYF
NA TRBJ2-2 few TRBV7-3 TGTGCCAGCAGCCCGATAACCGCACCGAACACCGGGGAGCTGTTTTTT CASSPITAPNTGELFF
NA TRBJ1-2 NA TRBV7-2 TGTGCCAGCAGCTTAGTGGACGGCTATGGCTACACCTTC CASSLVDGYGYTF
TRBD2 TRBJ2-7 NA TRBV20-1 TGCAGTGCTAGAGGAGGGAGGGCGACTACCTACGAGCAGTACTTC CSARGGRATTYEQYF
TRBD1 TRBJ2-7 few TRBV7-8 TGTGCCAGCAGCTTAGAGACAGGGGGTGATTACGAGCAGTACTTC CASSLETGGDYEQYF
TRBD1 TRBJ2-3 many TRBV6-1 TGTGCCAGCAGTCGTGCCGGACAGGGGACAGATACGCAGTATTTT CASSRAGQGTDTQYF
NA TRBJ2-4 NA TRBV6-2/TRBV6-3 TGTGCCAGCAGCGGCGACACGGGAAACATTCAGTACTTC CASSGDTGNIQYF
NA TRBJ2-7 NA TRBV7-6 TGTGCCAGCAGCTTAGGCATCGGGTTCAGTTACGAGCAGTACTTC CASSLGIGFSYEQYF